Listed below are T cell receptor beta chains from one sample, sequenced in a study of blood T cell repertoires in COVID-19. Measured with immunoSEQ multiplex PCR; TCRdb has only the in-frame clones, and not every one. Here the sample spans about 320,000 clones, roughly 85% being singletons. Material for sequencing was peripheral blood. The receptors were sampled from a human donor in a cohort sampled during active COVID-19. Both conserved end residues are part of each CDR3. The D gene is left open where the match is weak. The size field is filled for only some rows; it gives once, few, many or a size class.

TRBV6-1	TRBJ1-5	NA	few	CASSESDQPQHF	TGTGCCAGCAGTGAGAGCGATCAGCCCCAGCATTTT
TRBV18	TRBJ2-2	TRBD1	once	CASSPRTGPNTGELFF	TGTGCCAGCTCACCCCGGACAGGGCCGAACACCGGGGAGCTGTTTTTT
TRBV24-1	TRBJ2-1	TRBD1	NA	CATSRQGMTNEQFF	TGTGCCACCAGCCGACAGGGGATGACAAATGAGCAGTTCTTC
TRBV6-2/TRBV6-3	TRBJ2-3	TRBD2	NA	CASSPFSIAGVFVDTQYF	TGTGCCAGCAGTCCATTCTCAATAGCGGGGGTTTTTGTAGATACGCAGTATTTT
TRBV14	TRBJ1-3	NA	NA	CASSPPGDNTIYF	TGTGCCAGCAGCCCCCCAGGGGACAACACCATATATTTT
TRBV30	TRBJ2-3	TRBD2	NA	CAWSPGLAGGAPQYF	TGTGCCTGGAGCCCGGGACTAGCGGGGGGGGCTCCGCAGTATTTT
TRBV6-5	TRBJ1-5	NA	NA	CASSYQISQPQHF	TGTGCCAGCAGTTACCAAATCAGTCAGCCCCAGCATTTT
TRBV28	TRBJ2-5	TRBD1	NA	CASSLQFPGQGDLETQYF	TGTGCCAGCAGTTTACAGTTTCCGGGACAGGGTGATCTAGAGACCCAGTACTTC
TRBV24-1	TRBJ2-3	TRBD2	NA	CATSDSSGGKADTQYF	TGTGCCACCAGTGATTCGTCGGGAGGGAAAGCAGATACGCAGTATTTT
TRBV9	TRBJ1-2	NA	few	CASSVAGVGGYTF	TGTGCCAGCAGCGTAGCGGGAGTTGGTGGCTACACCTTC
TRBV5-6	TRBJ1-2	TRBD1	once	CASSSRDRFWGSYTF	TGTGCCAGCAGCAGCCGGGACAGGTTTTGGGGCAGCTACACCTTC
TRBV2	TRBJ2-3	TRBD2	NA	CASSEGLAGLADTQYF	TGTGCCAGCAGTGAGGGACTAGCGGGGTTGGCAGATACGCAGTATTTT
TRBV29-1	TRBJ1-2	TRBD1	many	CSLKRTGGGYTF	TGCAGCCTTAAGCGGACAGGGGGTGGCTACACCTTC
TRBV15	TRBJ2-7	NA	NA	CATSRDQKGREQYF	TGTGCCACCAGCAGAGATCAAAAGGGGCGTGAGCAGTACTTC
TRBV7-2	TRBJ2-7	NA	NA	CASSSGGTSTYEQYF	TGTGCCAGCAGCTCCGGGGGGACATCTACCTACGAGCAGTACTTC
TRBV19	TRBJ2-2	NA	NA	CATPGRGNTGELFF	TGTGCCACCCCGGGCAGGGGGAACACCGGGGAGCTGTTTTTT
TRBV18	TRBJ1-4	NA	NA	CASSPFRGVDEKLFF	TGTGCCAGCTCACCATTCCGGGGGGTCGATGAAAAACTGTTTTTT
TRBV27	TRBJ1-4	NA	NA	CASSLGYRATNEKLFF	TGTGCCAGCAGTTTAGGGTACAGAGCAACTAATGAAAAACTGTTTTTT
TRBV4-2	TRBJ2-3	TRBD2	NA	CASSSPGLATDTQYF	TGTGCCAGCAGCTCGCCTGGACTAGCCACAGATACGCAGTATTTT
TRBV19	TRBJ1-1	TRBD1	NA	CASSIDYRSDRGHGVTEAFF	TGTGCCAGTAGTATAGATTATCGGTCTGACAGGGGGCATGGGGTAACTGAAGCTTTCTTT
TRBV5-6	TRBJ2-6	NA	NA	CASSLPEGRGANVLTF	TGTGCCAGCAGCTTGCCCGAGGGAAGAGGGGCCAACGTCCTGACTTTC
TRBV5-1	TRBJ2-5	NA	NA	CASSLGQMGPQETQYF	TGCGCCAGCAGCTTGGGACAAATGGGCCCCCAAGAGACCCAGTACTTC
TRBV7-3	TRBJ1-2	NA	once	CASSSVGAPTSGYTF	TGTGCCAGCAGCTCCGTGGGGGCCCCTACTAGTGGCTACACCTTC
TRBV2	TRBJ1-5	TRBD1	once	CASPRMQGESQPQHF	TGTGCCAGCCCTCGGATGCAGGGGGAGTCTCAGCCCCAGCATTTT
TRBV2	TRBJ2-1	TRBD1	few	CASREDRNRNEQFF	TGTGCCAGCAGGGAGGACAGGAACAGAAATGAGCAGTTCTTC
TRBV7-3	TRBJ1-1	NA	NA	CASSPGTTEAFF	TGTGCCAGCAGTCCCGGGACTACTGAAGCTTTCTTT
TRBV9	TRBJ2-1	TRBD1	NA	CASSVGDRGRNEQFF	TGTGCCAGCAGCGTAGGGGACAGGGGCCGAAATGAGCAGTTCTTC
TRBV7-6	TRBJ1-3	TRBD1	NA	CASSLVISTGGDPSTIYF	TGTGCCAGCAGCTTAGTAATTTCTACAGGGGGCGACCCGTCCACCATATATTTT
TRBV29-1	TRBJ2-3	NA	once	CSVRGAGSTDTQYF	TGCAGCGTCCGGGGGGCTGGTAGCACAGATACGCAGTATTTT
TRBV29-1	TRBJ1-2	TRBD1	NA	CSVTGDYGYTF	TGCAGCGTTACAGGGGATTATGGCTACACCTTC
TRBV11-2	TRBJ1-1	TRBD1	few	CASSLVGGDREAFF	TGTGCCAGCAGCTTAGTTGGTGGGGACAGGGAAGCTTTCTTT
TRBV2	TRBJ1-2	NA	NA	CASRDLRGQSHGYTF	TGTGCCAGCAGAGACCTCAGGGGTCAGAGCCATGGCTACACCTTC
TRBV30	TRBJ1-1	NA	NA	CAWSLRTEWNTEAFF	TGTGCCTGGAGTCTTAGGACAGAATGGAACACTGAAGCTTTCTTT
TRBV27	TRBJ2-4	TRBD1	NA	CASSFGTGRNIQYF	TGTGCCAGCAGTTTCGGGACAGGGAGAAACATTCAGTACTTC
TRBV20-1	TRBJ2-7	NA	NA	CSGGANYEQYF	TGCTCCGGGGGAGCGAACTACGAGCAGTACTTC
TRBV7-3	TRBJ2-1	TRBD2	NA	CASSLGGDINEQFF	TGTGCCAGCTCCCTCGGGGGGGATATAAATGAGCAGTTCTTC
TRBV19	TRBJ1-5	TRBD1	few	CASRADREGYGNQPQHF	TGTGCCAGTAGGGCCGACAGGGAAGGGTACGGCAATCAGCCCCAGCATTTT
TRBV5-6	TRBJ2-2	NA	once	CASSPYLTGSNTGELFF	TGTGCCAGCAGCCCCTACCTGACAGGTTCCAACACCGGGGAGCTGTTTTTT
TRBV6-4	TRBJ1-2	NA	NA	CASSDSRGGYTF	TGTGCCAGCAGTGACTCAAGGGGTGGCTACACCTTC
TRBV5-4	TRBJ2-2	NA	NA	CASSLGRGNTGELFF	TGTGCCAGCAGCTTGGGCAGGGGAAACACCGGGGAGCTGTTTTTT
TRBV9	TRBJ2-3	NA	NA	CASREGGTADTQYF	TGTGCCAGCAGGGAAGGGGGAACCGCGGATACGCAGTATTTT